This entry features one T cell receptor (beta chain) sequence. Its antigen is not identified. This sample is drawn from a study of cytomegalovirus exposure and HLA in healthy donors. Study-level points and caveats: It was likely that a cluster of highly shared sequence variants was a sequencing artifact. Available immune exposure information was restricted to CMV serostatus only.

Germline V gives CDR1 SGHDN, CDR2 FVKESK. Trimming shortened V by 5 bases and J by 10 bases, and 15 bases separated the two germline ends. The CDR3 runs to 12 residues. This PCR relied on a set of 60 Vbeta primers and 13 Jbeta primers. Under the authors' procedure: Tens of millions of unique TCR beta chains, some 9.9 million of them shared, were counted by a later analysis. Only in-frame clones appear in the TCRdb table, and some are missing; sequencing was by immunoSEQ multiplex PCR. The V and J calls and clone size were taken over from that table, and D and trimming were inferred from the DNA. Among about 160,000 clones listed, approximately 80% were seen once.

The source of this sequence is a woman aged 45-65 years in good health and CMV-seronegative. The sequenced material came from PBMCs. This chain uses TRBV14 with TRBJ2-7, with a tentative D call TRBD2 (5 bases). The CDR3 coding sequence is TGTGCCAGCAGCGCGGGCCTCTCGGGTCAGTACTTC. It translates to CASSAGLSGQYF.